The sequence of this T cell receptor (beta chain) was determined in a study of T-cell memory formation after mild COVID-19. Study findings and constraints: The SARS-CoV-2 specificity of second-wave clones reaching peak at day 37 remained unverified. Contracting clones, day 15 to 85, had balanced CD4/CD8, and later expanders favored CD4+.

In the case of this clonotype: Its target is not known.

The 5'RACE method, run with constant-segment primers, produced TCR alpha and TCR beta cDNA libraries (carrying sample barcodes and UMIs). From the 5' RACE reads, TCRdb called clonotypes with MiXCR, one entry per CDR3 protein. This table has approximately 150,000 distinct CDR3 sequences, roughly 15% appearing once. The germline V gene encodes CDR1 SGHRS and CDR2 YFSETQ. This CDR3 has 15 residues. The junction had 13 bases not matched to a gene; V was cut back by 1 base and J by 10 bases. Sequencing used PBMCs or a T cell subset sorted from them (not recorded which). This clonotype originated in an adult woman who had mild COVID-19 (a few samples of this study predate the infection). Cell type and time point are not known. The chain is built from TRBV5-1 and TRBJ1-2, with 7 bases matching TRBD1. The chain's CDR3 is CASSLINPGQEDYTF. The CDR3 bases are TGCGCCAGCAGCTTGATTAACCCCGGACAGGAGGACTACACCTTC.